A single sample gave rise to the 32 T cell receptor beta chains below, sequenced in a study of T cells in Graves' hyperthyroidism and ophthalmopathy. TCR beta CDR3 region amplification was performed from RNA transcripts. A set of HTBI primers served as the primers for a first-round RT-PCR of the TCR CDR3. TCRdb processed the multiplex PCR reads anew with MiXCR; each CDR3 protein has one entry. The repertoire holds under 650,000 distinct CDR3 sequences, with about a sixth as singletons. Sequencing was done on a sample of blood. All receptors come from a woman aged 25 to 39 with Graves' hyperthyroidism.

This clonotype came up many times. V and J are TRBV3-1 and TRBJ1-5; D perhaps matches TRBD1 (5 bases). The CDR3 sequence is 15 residues long. The V gene's germline CDR1 is LGHDT and CDR2 YNNKEL (reference sequence). V dropped 1 base and J dropped 3 bases, with 10 bases sitting between them. CDR3 nucleotides: TGTGCCAGCAGCCAAGGCATCGGGACCAATCAGCCCCAGCATTTT. Translation gives CASSQGIGTNQPQHF.

This clonotype has a count of ten or more. CDR3 sequence: CASSFTGGEDTQYF. Here the CDR3 DNA reads TGTGCCAGCAGCTTCACAGGGGGCGAAGATACGCAGTATTTT. The rearrangement links TRBV6-2 or TRBV6-3 to TRBJ2-3; 9 bases fit TRBD1. V was pared by 6 bases and J by 5 bases, with 6 bases of the junction left unmatched. The CDR3 length is 14 residues. The germline gives CDR1 MNHEY, CDR2 SVGEGT.

This clonotype was seen at least ten times. The J gene is TRBJ2-1, the V gene TRBV12-3 or TRBV12-4, with D possibly TRBD2 on 5 matching bases. V lost 7 bases, J lost 2 bases, and 21 bases lay in between. This CDR3 is 17 amino acids long. CDR3 region: CASKKVALAGAYNEQFF. The DNA for the CDR3 is TGTGCCAGCAAAAAAGTAGCTCTTGCCGGGGCCTACAATGAGCAGTTCTTC.

This clonotype came up many times. The chain uses TRBV7-2 and TRBJ2-7, with D hard to call. V lost 4 bases and J lost 3, with 7 bases in between. Germline CDR1 and CDR2: SGHTA and FQGNSA. The CDR3 is 12 amino acids. DNA of the CDR3: TGTGCCAGCAGCTCCTATGGCTACGAGCAGTACTTC. This encodes CASSSYGYEQYF.

The table lists this clonotype with many counts. The chain uses TRBV7-2 and TRBJ2-1; maybe TRBD2 (6 bases). CDR1 and CDR2 (germline): SGHTA, FQGNSA. V was clipped by 1 base and J by 9 bases, with 13 bases between them. CDR3 length: 14 amino acids. CDR3 in amino acids: CASSLDGRSGEQFF. CDR3 nucleotide sequence: TGTGCCAGCAGCTTAGACGGGAGATCAGGTGAGCAGTTCTTC.

This clonotype was counted between two and nine times. J is TRBJ2-7 and V is TRBV6-2 or TRBV6-3, with D possibly TRBD1 on 5 matching bases. This CDR3 comprises 15 residues. Germline lookup yields CDR1 MNHEY and CDR2 SVGEGT. The V and J ends lost 2 bases and 7 bases respectively, with 18 bases between them. This chain's CDR3 is CASSYGASQRREQYF. The CDR3 DNA reads TGTGCCAGCAGTTACGGGGCATCTCAGAGAAGGGAGCAGTACTTC.

The gene calls are TRBV20-1 and TRBJ2-7, with D unresolved. CDR3 length: 13 amino acids. V was pared by 1 base and J by 5 bases, with 12 bases between. Germline lookup yields CDR1 DFQATT and CDR2 SNEGSKA (reference sequence). The CDR3 DNA follows: TGCAGTGCTAGAGGGATGATGGTAGACGAGCAGTACTTC. Protein: CSARGMMVDEQYF.

The chain uses TRBV28 and TRBJ2-3; TRBD1 or TRBD2 may be the D gene (5 bases each). The V and J ends lost 4 bases and 4 bases respectively, with 24 bases between them. This CDR3 contains 18 residues. CDR1 is MDHEN and CDR2 is SYDVKM in the germline V gene. The chain's CDR3 is CASSSSGIGSEGADTQYF. CDR3 coding DNA: TGTGCCAGCAGTTCCTCCGGGATCGGCTCCGAAGGGGCAGATACGCAGTATTTT.

At least ten counts were recorded for this clonotype. This rearrangement joins TRBV2 to TRBJ1-5, with a possible D match to TRBD1 (5 bases). Germline V CDR1 and CDR2: SNHLY, FYNNEI. CDR3 length equals 13 residues. V gave up 4 bases and J gave up 4 bases, with 8 bases separating them. The CDR3 region is CASSVEGNQPQHF. The CDR3 DNA is TGTGCCAGCAGTGTAGAGGGGAATCAGCCCCAGCATTTT.

The chain has TRBV7-9 and TRBJ1-2, with a tentative D call TRBD1 (5 bases). V lost 4 bases and J 6 bases, leaving 24 bases between the germline ends. The germline CDR1 and CDR2 sequences are SEHNR and FQNEAQ (reference sequence). This CDR3 region has 17 residues. This CDR3 reads CASSSRDGARGPDGYTF. CDR3 bases: TGTGCCAGCAGCTCCCGAGACGGGGCGCGGGGCCCGGATGGCTACACCTTC. Full variable domain (rest looked up from reference TRBV7-9 and TRBJ1-2): DTGVSQNPRHKITKRGQNVTFRCDPISEHNRLYWYRQTLGQGPEFLTYFQNEAQLEKSRLLSDRFSAERPKGSFSTLEIQRTEQGDSAMYLCASSSRDGARGPDGYTFGSGTRLTVV.

The table lists this clonotype with many counts. The chain employs TRBV6-2 or TRBV6-3 and TRBJ2-2, with 12 bases matching TRBD2. The CDR3 sequence is 16 residues long. With 1 base clipped from V and 6 bases from J, the junction kept 3 bases outside the gene matches. Germline CDR1 is MNHEY and CDR2 is SVGEGT. The CDR3 DNA sequence: TGTGCCAGCAGTTACTTTGGACTAGCGGGATCCGGGGAGCTGTTTTTT. Its translation: CASSYFGLAGSGELFF.

The V gene is TRBV28, the J gene TRBJ2-6; the D is unclear. This CDR3 contains 15 residues. The V gene lost 2 bases and the J gene lost 2 bases, with 7 bases spanning the gap. CDR1 and CDR2 from the germline V gene are MDHEN and SYDVKM. The CDR3 sequence: CASSLTDAGANVLTF. CDR3 bases: TGTGCCAGCAGTTTAACCGACGCTGGGGCCAACGTCCTGACTTTC.

This clonotype has a count of ten or more. The V call is TRBV20-1, the J call TRBJ2-7, with TRBD2 identical over 14 bases. V shed 6 bases and J 0 bases; nucleotides not matched to a gene: 7. The CDR3 extends over 16 amino acids. Germline assignment: CDR1 DFQATT and CDR2 SNEGSKA (reference sequence). CDR3 in amino acids: CSALGTSGSLSYEQYF. The CDR3 coding sequence is TGCAGTGCCCTAGGGACTAGCGGGAGCCTCTCCTACGAGCAGTACTTC.

This clonotype was seen repeatedly, ten times or more. The J gene is TRBJ2-7, the V gene TRBV28; 10 bases map to TRBD2. Germline CDR1 is MDHEN and CDR2 is SYDVKM. The CDR3 extends over 15 amino acids. Germline trimming cut 6 bases from V and 7 bases from J; bases unmatched to any gene: 12. As DNA, the CDR3 is TGTGCCAGCAGCCAAAGCGGGAGGGTAACCGGGGAGCAGTACTTC. Translating gives CASSQSGRVTGEQYF.

Only a few counts were recorded for this clonotype. The chain carries TRBV6-5 and TRBJ1-1; D remains unclear. The CDR3 runs 12 residues. V dropped 2 bases and J dropped 5 bases, with 6 bases sitting between them. The germline V gene encodes CDR1 MNHEY and CDR2 SVGAGI. CDR3 region: CASSYKLTEAFF. Here the CDR3 DNA reads TGTGCCAGCAGTTACAAACTAACTGAAGCTTTCTTT.

The sample holds many counts of this clonotype. The chain carries TRBV2 and TRBJ2-1; D call uncertain. V shed 6 bases and J shed 0 bases, with 12 bases lying between them. CDR3 length: 15 residues. Germline values: CDR1 SNHLY, CDR2 FYNNEI. The CDR3 sequence: CASRPGPSSYNEQFF. In nucleotides, the CDR3 is TGTGCCAGCAGGCCCGGGCCGAGCTCCTACAATGAGCAGTTCTTC.

The rearrangement links TRBV30 to TRBJ2-7; 9 bases line up with TRBD2. CDR1 is GTSNPN, CDR2 SVGIG, per germline (reference sequence). J was trimmed by 5 bases and V by 5 bases; bases with no gene match: 10. This CDR3 has 14 amino acids. The CDR3 coding sequence is TGTGCCTGGGGCGGTAGCGGGAGAGTTAACGAGCAGTACTTC. As protein: CAWGGSGRVNEQYF.

This clonotype was counted many times. This chain joins TRBV12-3 or TRBV12-4 and TRBJ2-2; 7 bases map to TRBD1. The CDR3 runs 15 residues. The ends lost 6 bases at V and 2 bases at J; junction bases unmatched: 6. The CDR3 protein is CASRHGTANTGELFF. The DNA of the CDR3 is TGTGCCAGCAGGCATGGGACAGCCAACACCGGGGAGCTGTTTTTT.

The chain employs TRBV20-1 and TRBJ2-4; weak D call: TRBD1 (6 bases). Germline CDR1 is DFQATT and CDR2 is SNEGSKA (reference sequence). V gave up 0 bases and J gave up 6 bases, with 6 bases separating them. The CDR3 is 12 amino acids. The CDR3 DNA reads as TGCAGTGCTAGAGACAGGGGAAACATTCAGTACTTC. It yields the protein CSARDRGNIQYF.

About this clonotype itself: This could be a read error, since a much larger clone is one nucleotide away. J is TRBJ1-2 and V is TRBV7-9, with D maybe TRBD1 (5 bases). The germline gives CDR1 SEHNR, CDR2 FQNEAQ (reference sequence). The V and J ends lost 11 bases and 0 bases respectively, with 16 bases between them. The CDR3 length is 14 residues. CDR3 nucleotide sequence: TGTGCCGGCACAGGCACCGGGGCTAACTATGGCTACACCTTC. Translating it yields CAGTGTGANYGYTF.

This clonotype was observed a few times. This chain uses TRBV6-2 or TRBV6-3 with TRBJ2-3; D possibly corresponds to TRBD2 (7 bases). Germline V lookup: CDR1 MNHEY, CDR2 SVGEGT. The ends were cut back, 7 bases at V and 5 bases at J, with 13 bases in the middle. The CDR3 is 13 residues long. CDR3 sequence: CASTRRGQDTQYF. The CDR3 coding sequence is TGTGCCAGCACGAGGCGGGGGCAAGATACGCAGTATTTT.

This clonotype has only a few counts. The gene calls are TRBV4-1 and TRBJ2-7; 8 positions match TRBD2. The trim removed 6 bases at V and 2 bases at J, leaving 12 bases unmatched. Looked up from germline, CDR1 is MGHRA and CDR2 is YSYEKL. This CDR3 region has 16 residues. CDR3 sequence reads: CASRSSGSAVPYEQYF. CDR3 coding DNA: TGCGCCAGCAGATCCAGCGGGAGCGCTGTCCCCTACGAGCAGTACTTC.

This chain connects TRBV7-2 to TRBJ1-2; TRBD1 matches 7 bases. The CDR3 extends over 16 amino acids. V lost 5 bases and J lost 0; bases outside the gene matches: 9. CDR1 and CDR2 from the germline V gene are SGHTA and FQGNSA. This CDR3 reads CASSTGGTEANYGYTF. The CDR3 nucleotides are TGTGCCAGCAGCACGGGCGGGACAGAAGCTAACTATGGCTACACCTTC.

This clonotype has at least ten counts. The chain employs TRBV11-3 and TRBJ1-2; TRBD1 is a possible D gene (5 bases). CDR1 and CDR2 from the germline V gene are SGHNT and YENEEA. V was pared by 0 bases and J by 3 bases, with 8 bases between. The CDR3 covers 14 residues. The CDR3 DNA reads TGTGCCAGCAGCTTAGACAGGGACGACTATGGCTACACCTTC. Encoded protein: CASSLDRDDYGYTF. The full variable domain, rest sourced from reference TRBV11-3 and TRBJ1-2, is EAGVVQSPRYKIIEKKQPVAFWCNPISGHNTLYWYLQNLGQGPELLIRYENEEAVDDSQLPKDRFSAERLKGVDSTLKIQPAELGDSAVYLCASSLDRDDYGYTFGSGTRLTVV.

This clonotype was observed many times. The J gene is TRBJ1-1, the V gene TRBV30, with D possibly being TRBD1 (6 bases). The CDR3 runs 13 residues. Trimming left V 7 bases short and J 1 base short, with 13 bases between. The germline V gene has CDR1 GTSNPN and CDR2 SVGIG (reference sequence). Here the CDR3 DNA reads TGTGCCTACGTAGGACAGCCGAACACTGAAGCTTTCTTT. This translates into CAYVGQPNTEAFF.

The sample holds a few counts of this clonotype. This clone may be a read error of a much larger clone one base away. The chain has TRBV20-1 and TRBJ2-1; D remains unclear. The germline gives CDR1 DFQATT, CDR2 SNEGSKA (reference sequence). V was clipped by 1 base and J by 5 bases, with 3 bases between them. The CDR3 is 11 amino acids. The CDR3 spells CSARGDNEQFF. For the CDR3, the DNA is TGCAGTGCTAGAGGGGACAATGAGCAGTTCTTC.

This clonotype was seen at least ten times. This chain uses TRBV27 with TRBJ2-1, with TRBD1 as a possible D gene (5 bases). V gave up 3 bases and J gave up 6 bases, with 6 bases separating them. The CDR3 has 12 residues. CDR1 MNHEY and CDR2 SMNVEV come from the germline V gene (reference sequence). DNA of the CDR3: TGTGCCAGCAGTTTTGGGGCCAATGAGCAGTTCTTC. It specifies CASSFGANEQFF.

This clonotype was observed a single time. A much larger clone lies one base from this, so it may be a read error. This rearrangement joins TRBV29-1 to TRBJ2-5; TRBD1 matches at 9 bases. The CDR3 consists of 13 residues. Germline lookup yields CDR1 SQVTM and CDR2 ANQGSEA. CDR3 DNA: TGCAGCGCCCCGGGACAGGGCCTTGCGACCCGGTACTTC. Amino acid sequence: CSAPGQGLATRYF.

The sample holds a few counts of this clonotype. The rearrangement uses TRBV2 and TRBJ2-6; D not certain. The CDR3 runs 14 residues. The V end lost 5 bases, the J end lost 2 bases, and 7 bases lay between the germline ends. Germline values: CDR1 SNHLY, CDR2 FYNNEI. The CDR3, as DNA: TGTGCCAGCAGTCTTGGGACTGGGGCCAACGTCCTGACTTTC. Translated: CASSLGTGANVLTF.

V is TRBV5-4 and J is TRBJ1-1; the D gene is possibly TRBD1 (6 bases). V lost 0 bases and J lost 5, with 14 bases in between. The V gene's germline CDR1 is SGHNT and CDR2 YYREEE (reference sequence). This CDR3 contains 15 residues. This CDR3 is CASSLAEGGRTEAFF. The CDR3 DNA follows: TGTGCCAGCAGCTTGGCCGAGGGGGGGCGGACTGAAGCTTTCTTT. Together with reference TRBV5-4 and TRBJ1-1, the CDR3 gives the full variable domain: ETGVTQSPTHLIKTRGQQVTLRCSSQSGHNTVSWYQQALGQGPQFIFQYYREEENGRGNFPPRFSGLQFPNYSSELNVNALELDDSALYLCASSLAEGGRTEAFFGQGTRLTVV.

V gene TRBV4-1 combines with J gene TRBJ2-1, with 11 bases aligning to TRBD1. Germline V gene lookup returns CDR1 MGHRA and CDR2 YSYEKL. V was pared by 1 base and J by 8 bases, with 4 bases of the junction left unmatched. The CDR3 has 15 amino acids. The CDR3 DNA reads TGCGCCAGCAGCCAAGGGACAGGGGGCTGGGATGAGCAGTTCTTC. Translated, it gives CASSQGTGGWDEQFF.

This clonotype was seen ten or more times. The chain uses TRBV28 and TRBJ2-3, with a weak D call TRBD2 (6 bases). CDR3 size: 16 residues. The germline gives CDR1 MDHEN, CDR2 SYDVKM. V lost 5 bases and J 3 bases, leaving 18 bases between the germline ends. The CDR3 nucleotides read TGTGCCAGCAGTACTCCTGGACTGGCGGGGACAGATACGCAGTATTTT. Its protein is CASSTPGLAGTDTQYF.